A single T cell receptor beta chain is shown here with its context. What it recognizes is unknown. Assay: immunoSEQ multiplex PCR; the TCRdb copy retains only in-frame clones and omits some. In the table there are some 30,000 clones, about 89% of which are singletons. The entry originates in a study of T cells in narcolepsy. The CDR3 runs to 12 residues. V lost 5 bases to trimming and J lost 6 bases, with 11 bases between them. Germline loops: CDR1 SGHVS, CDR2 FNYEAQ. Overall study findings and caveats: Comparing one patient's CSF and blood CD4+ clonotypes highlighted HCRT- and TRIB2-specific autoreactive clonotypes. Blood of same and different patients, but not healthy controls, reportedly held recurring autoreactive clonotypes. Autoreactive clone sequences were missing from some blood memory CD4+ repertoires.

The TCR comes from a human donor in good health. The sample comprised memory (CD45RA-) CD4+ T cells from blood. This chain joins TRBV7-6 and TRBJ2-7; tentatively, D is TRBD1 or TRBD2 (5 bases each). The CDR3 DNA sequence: TGTGCCAGCAGCCAACCGGGGCGCGAGCAGTACTTC. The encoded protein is CASSQPGREQYF.